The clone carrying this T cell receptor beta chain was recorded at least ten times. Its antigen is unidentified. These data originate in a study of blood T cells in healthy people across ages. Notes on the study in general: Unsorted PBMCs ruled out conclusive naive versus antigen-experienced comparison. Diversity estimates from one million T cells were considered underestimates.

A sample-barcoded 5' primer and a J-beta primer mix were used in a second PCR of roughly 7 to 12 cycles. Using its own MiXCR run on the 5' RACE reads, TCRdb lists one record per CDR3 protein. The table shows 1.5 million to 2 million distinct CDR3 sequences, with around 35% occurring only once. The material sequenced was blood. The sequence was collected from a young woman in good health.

Here the CDR3 reads CSARDLRGLAGRYEQYF. CDR3 coding DNA: TGCAGTGCTAGAGACCTAAGGGGACTAGCGGGAAGGTACGAGCAGTACTTC. The V call is TRBV20-1, the J call TRBJ2-7, with 13 bases that match TRBD2. The CDR3 has 17 amino acids. Trimming cost V 0 bases and J 4 bases; bases outside gene matches: 9. Germline V gene data show CDR1 as DFQATT and CDR2 as SNEGSKA (reference sequence).